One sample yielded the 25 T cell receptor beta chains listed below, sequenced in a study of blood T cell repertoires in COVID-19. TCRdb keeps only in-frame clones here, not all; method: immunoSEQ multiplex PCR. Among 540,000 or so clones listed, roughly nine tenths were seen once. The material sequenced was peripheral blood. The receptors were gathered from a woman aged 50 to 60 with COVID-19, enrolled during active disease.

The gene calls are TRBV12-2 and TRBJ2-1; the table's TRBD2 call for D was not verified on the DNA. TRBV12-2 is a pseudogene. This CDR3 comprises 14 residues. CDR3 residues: CDKYGQSSYNEQFF. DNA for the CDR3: TGTGATAAGTACGGTCAAAGCTCCTACAATGAGCAGTTCTTC.

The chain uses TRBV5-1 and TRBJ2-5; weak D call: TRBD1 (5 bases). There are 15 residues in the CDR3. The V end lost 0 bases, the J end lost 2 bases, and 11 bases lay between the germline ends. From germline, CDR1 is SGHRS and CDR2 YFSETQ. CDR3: CASSLGTIRQETQYF. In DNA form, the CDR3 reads TGCGCCAGCAGCTTGGGGACAATTCGGCAAGAGACCCAGTACTTC.

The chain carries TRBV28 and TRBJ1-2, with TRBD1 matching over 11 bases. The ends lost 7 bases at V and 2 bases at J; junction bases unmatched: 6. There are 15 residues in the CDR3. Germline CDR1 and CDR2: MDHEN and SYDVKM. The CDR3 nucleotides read TGTGCCAGCACCAGGACAGGGGGCACGAACTATGGCTACACCTTC. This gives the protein CASTRTGGTNYGYTF.

CDR3 nucleotide sequence: TGTGCCAGTAGTATAGAGAATAGCCCGAGCTCCTACAATGAGCAGTTCTTC. Protein product: CASSIENSPSSYNEQFF. V is TRBV19 and J is TRBJ2-1; no firm D call. V lost 0 bases and J 0 bases, leaving 12 bases between the germline ends. From germline, CDR1 is LNHDA and CDR2 SQIVND (reference sequence). CDR3 size: 17 residues.

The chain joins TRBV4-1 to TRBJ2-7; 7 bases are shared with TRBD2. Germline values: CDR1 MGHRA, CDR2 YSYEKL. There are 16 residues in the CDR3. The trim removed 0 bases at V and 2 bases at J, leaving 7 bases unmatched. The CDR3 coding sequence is TGCGCCAGCAGCCAAGAAAGGCGCGGGGGTACCTACGAGCAGTACTTC. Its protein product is CASSQERRGGTYEQYF.

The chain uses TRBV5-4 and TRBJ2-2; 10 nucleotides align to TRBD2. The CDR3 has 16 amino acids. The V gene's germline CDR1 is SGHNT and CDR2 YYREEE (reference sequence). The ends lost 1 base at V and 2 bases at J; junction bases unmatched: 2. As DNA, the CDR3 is TGTGCCAGCAGCTTGCCTAGCGGGGGTAACACCGGGGAGCTGTTTTTT. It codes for CASSLPSGGNTGELFF.

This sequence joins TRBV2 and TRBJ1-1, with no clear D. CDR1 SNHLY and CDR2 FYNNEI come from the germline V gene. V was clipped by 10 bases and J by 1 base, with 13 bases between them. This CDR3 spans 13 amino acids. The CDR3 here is CATSGGRNTEAFF. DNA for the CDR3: TGTGCCACCTCGGGAGGCCGGAACACTGAAGCTTTCTTT.

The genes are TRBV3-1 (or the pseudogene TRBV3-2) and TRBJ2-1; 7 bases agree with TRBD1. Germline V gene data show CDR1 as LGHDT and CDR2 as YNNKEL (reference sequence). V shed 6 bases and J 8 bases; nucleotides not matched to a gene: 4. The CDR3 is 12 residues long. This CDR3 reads CASRNRGDEQFF. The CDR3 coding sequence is TGTGCCAGCAGAAACAGGGGTGATGAGCAGTTCTTC.

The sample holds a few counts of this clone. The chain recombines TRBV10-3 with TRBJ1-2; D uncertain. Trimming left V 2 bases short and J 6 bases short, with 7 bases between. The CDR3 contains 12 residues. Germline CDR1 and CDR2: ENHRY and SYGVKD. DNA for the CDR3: TGTGCCATCAGTGAGAGCGGGGATGGCTACACCTTC. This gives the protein CAISESGDGYTF.

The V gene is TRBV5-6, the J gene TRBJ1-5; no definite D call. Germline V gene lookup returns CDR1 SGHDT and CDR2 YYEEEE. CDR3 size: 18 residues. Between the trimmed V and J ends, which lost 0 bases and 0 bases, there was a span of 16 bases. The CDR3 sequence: CASSLEGGSPNSNQPQHF. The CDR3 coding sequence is TGTGCCAGCAGCTTGGAAGGCGGCAGCCCCAATAGCAATCAGCCCCAGCATTTT.

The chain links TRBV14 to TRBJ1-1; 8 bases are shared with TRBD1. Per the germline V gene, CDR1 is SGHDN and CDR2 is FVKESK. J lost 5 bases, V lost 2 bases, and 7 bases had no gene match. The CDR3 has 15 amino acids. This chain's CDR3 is CASSQQPRGRTEAFF. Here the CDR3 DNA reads TGTGCCAGCAGCCAACAACCCAGGGGGCGGACTGAAGCTTTCTTT.

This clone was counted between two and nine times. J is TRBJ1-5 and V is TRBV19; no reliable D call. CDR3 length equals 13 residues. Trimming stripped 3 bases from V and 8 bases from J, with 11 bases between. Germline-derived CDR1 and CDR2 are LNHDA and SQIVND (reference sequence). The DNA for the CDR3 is TGTGCCAGTAGTATTGAGCGCTTTGAGCCCCAGCATTTT. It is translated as CASSIERFEPQHF.

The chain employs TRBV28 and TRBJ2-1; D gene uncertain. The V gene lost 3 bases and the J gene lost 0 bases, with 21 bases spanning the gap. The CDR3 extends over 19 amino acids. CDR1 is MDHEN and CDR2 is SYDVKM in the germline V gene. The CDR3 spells CASSFRLRADKSSYNEQFF. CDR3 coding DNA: TGTGCCAGCAGTTTCCGCCTCCGAGCCGATAAAAGCTCCTACAATGAGCAGTTCTTC.

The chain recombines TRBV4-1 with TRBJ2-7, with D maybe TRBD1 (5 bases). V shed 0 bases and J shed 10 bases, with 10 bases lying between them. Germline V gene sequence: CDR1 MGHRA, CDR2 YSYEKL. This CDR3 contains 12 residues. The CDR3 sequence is CASSQDAQEQYF. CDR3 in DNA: TGCGCCAGCAGCCAAGATGCACAGGAACAGTACTTC.

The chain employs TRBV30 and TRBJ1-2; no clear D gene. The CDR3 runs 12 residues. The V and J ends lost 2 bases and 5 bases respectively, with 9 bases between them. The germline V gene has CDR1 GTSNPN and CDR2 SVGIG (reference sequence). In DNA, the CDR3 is TGTGCCTGGAGTAGGAGATCATATGGCTACACCTTC. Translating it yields CAWSRRSYGYTF.

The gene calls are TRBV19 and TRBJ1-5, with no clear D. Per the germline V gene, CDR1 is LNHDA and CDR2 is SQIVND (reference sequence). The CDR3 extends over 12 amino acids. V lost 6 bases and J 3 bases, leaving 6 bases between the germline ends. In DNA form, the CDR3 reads TGTGCCAGTAGGCAGTACAATCAGCCCCAGCATTTT. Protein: CASRQYNQPQHF. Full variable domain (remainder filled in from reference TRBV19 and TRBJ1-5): DGGITQSPKYLFRKEGQNVTLSCEQNLNHDAMYWYRQDPGQGLRLIYYSQIVNDFQKGDIAEGYSVSREKKESFPLTVTSAQKNPTAFYLCASRQYNQPQHFGDGTRLSIL.

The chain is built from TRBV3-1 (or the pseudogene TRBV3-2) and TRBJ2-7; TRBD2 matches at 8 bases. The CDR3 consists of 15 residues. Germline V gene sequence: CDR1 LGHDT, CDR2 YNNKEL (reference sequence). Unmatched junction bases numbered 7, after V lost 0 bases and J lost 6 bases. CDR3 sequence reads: CASSQDWSGGFEQYF. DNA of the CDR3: TGTGCCAGCAGCCAAGATTGGAGCGGGGGTTTCGAGCAGTACTTC.

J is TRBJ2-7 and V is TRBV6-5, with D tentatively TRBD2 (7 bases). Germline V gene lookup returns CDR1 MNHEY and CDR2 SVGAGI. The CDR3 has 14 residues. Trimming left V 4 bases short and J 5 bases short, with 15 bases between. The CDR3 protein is CASSSGGPSDEQYF. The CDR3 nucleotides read TGTGCCAGCAGTTCCGGGGGGCCGTCGGACGAGCAGTACTTC.

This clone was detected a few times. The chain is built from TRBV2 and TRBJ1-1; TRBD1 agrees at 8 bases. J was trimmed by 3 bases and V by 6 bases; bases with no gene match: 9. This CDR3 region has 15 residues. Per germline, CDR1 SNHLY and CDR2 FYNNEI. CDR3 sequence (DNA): TGTGCCAGCAGCGGACAAACAGGGGGTGACACTGAAGCTTTCTTT. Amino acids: CASSGQTGGDTEAFF.

The DNA of the CDR3 is TGTGCCAGCAGCTTTACTGGGAGGATATACGAGCAGTACTTC. It yields the protein CASSFTGRIYEQYF. The genes are TRBV7-9 and TRBJ2-7, with D perhaps matching TRBD2 (6 bases). The CDR3 has 14 amino acids. The germline V gene encodes CDR1 SEHNR and CDR2 FQNEAQ (reference sequence). V was pared by 3 bases and J by 4 bases, with 13 bases between.

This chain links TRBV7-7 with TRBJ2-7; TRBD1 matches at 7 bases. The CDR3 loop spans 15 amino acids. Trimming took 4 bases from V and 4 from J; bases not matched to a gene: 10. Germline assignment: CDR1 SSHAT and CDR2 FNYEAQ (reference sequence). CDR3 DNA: TGTGCCAGCAGCTCAAGACCGGGACAGTTATACGAGCAGTACTTC. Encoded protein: CASSSRPGQLYEQYF.

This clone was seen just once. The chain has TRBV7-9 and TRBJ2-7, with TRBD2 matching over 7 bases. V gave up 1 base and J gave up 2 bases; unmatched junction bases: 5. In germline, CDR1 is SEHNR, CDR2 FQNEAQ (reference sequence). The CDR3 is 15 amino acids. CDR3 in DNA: TGTGCCAGCAGCTTAGAACAGACTAGCACCTACGAGCAGTACTTC. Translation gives CASSLEQTSTYEQYF.

CDR3: CASSFPVGDEQYF. The CDR3 DNA is TGTGCCAGCAGTTTCCCCGTCGGGGACGAGCAGTACTTC. The chain couples TRBV28 to TRBJ2-7; D may be TRBD2 (5 bases). This CDR3 is 13 amino acids long. V was cut by 3 bases and J by 5 bases, with 11 bases left in between. CDR1 and CDR2 (germline): MDHEN, SYDVKM.

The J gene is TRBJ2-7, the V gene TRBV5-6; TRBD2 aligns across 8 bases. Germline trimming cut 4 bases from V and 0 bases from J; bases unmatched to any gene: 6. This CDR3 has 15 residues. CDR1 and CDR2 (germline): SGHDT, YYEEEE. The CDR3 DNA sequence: TGTGCCAGCAGCCATCCGGGAGGGTACTCCTACGAGCAGTACTTC. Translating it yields CASSHPGGYSYEQYF.

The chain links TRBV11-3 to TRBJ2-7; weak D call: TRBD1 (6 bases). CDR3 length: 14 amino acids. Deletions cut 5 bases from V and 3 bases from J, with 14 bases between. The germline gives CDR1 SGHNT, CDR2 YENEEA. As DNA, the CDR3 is TGTGCCAGCAGCAAGGACAGAGGAGTCTACGAGCAGTACTTC. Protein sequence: CASSKDRGVYEQYF.